These 26 T cell receptor beta chains were all obtained from the same sample, sequenced in a study (dated by TCRdb to 2013 to 2016). Tregs were isolated as CD4+CD25+CD127-/low cells. Libraries were prepared through 5' RACE. Data came from an Illumina MiSeq. TCRdb itself trimmed the public reads at Q25 with fastp, ran MiXCR and retained productive beta chains. Every entry covers one CDR3 protein and lists the most common genes and DNA from its rows. The sample table lists around 50,000 distinct CDR3 sequences, around 24% of them with a count of one. 2% to 2.5% of the sample belongs to the ten largest clones. The specimen sequenced was tumor-infiltrating Tregs sorted from the breast tumor. The origin of the receptors is a female donor with breast cancer.

The chain uses TRBV4-2 and TRBJ1-1; 8 bases match TRBD1. This CDR3 has 17 amino acids. Germline V gives CDR1 LGHNA, CDR2 YNFKEQ. With 1 base clipped from V and 6 bases from J, the junction kept 13 bases outside the gene matches. The CDR3 spells CASSQAHGQGLGAEAFF. The CDR3 nucleotides read TGTGCCAGCAGCCAAGCCCATGGACAGGGTTTAGGCGCTGAAGCTTTCTTT.

The chain carries TRBV30 and TRBJ1-2, with unresolved D. Germline CDR1 and CDR2: GTSNPN and SVGIG (reference sequence). This CDR3 comprises 13 residues. The V end was cut by 1 base, the J end by 0 bases, with 6 bases between. DNA for the CDR3: TGTGCCTGGAGTGGCGGGACTAACTATGGCTACACCTTC. Its protein is CAWSGGTNYGYTF.

This clonotype counts as medium-sized. The rearrangement uses TRBV5-1 and TRBJ2-1; D not certain. The V end lost 0 bases, the J end lost 7 bases, and 2 bases lay between the germline ends. In germline, CDR1 is SGHRS, CDR2 YFSETQ. The CDR3 contains 11 residues. In DNA form, the CDR3 reads TGCGCCAGCAGCTTGGCAAATGAGCAGTTCTTC. Its protein is CASSLANEQFF. The full variable domain, completed using reference TRBV5-1 and TRBJ2-1, is KAGVTQTPRYLIKTRGQQVTLSCSPISGHRSVSWYQQTPGQGLQFLFEYFSETQRNKGNFPGRFSGRQFSNSRSEMNVSTLELGDSALYLCASSLANEQFFGPGTRLTVL.

This clonotype was picked up many times. The chain employs TRBV12-3 or TRBV12-4 and TRBJ1-2; 8 nucleotides align to TRBD1. J was trimmed by 2 bases and V by 5 bases; bases with no gene match: 4. The CDR3 loop spans 14 amino acids. The CDR3 loop reads CASSPGDRNYGYTF. CDR3 in DNA: TGTGCCAGCAGTCCCGGGGACAGGAACTATGGCTACACCTTC.

The V gene is TRBV19, the J gene TRBJ2-1, with a tentative D call TRBD1 (6 bases). CDR1 LNHDA and CDR2 SQIVND come from the germline V gene (reference sequence). This CDR3 is 13 amino acids long. Trimming took off 5 bases at V and 5 bases at J, with 10 bases between the two ends. The CDR3, as DNA: TGTGCCAGTAGTTGGGGGCGAGACAATGAGCAGTTCTTC. Its protein product is CASSWGRDNEQFF.

The chain recombines TRBV10-3 with TRBJ2-3, with D unclear. With 6 bases removed from V and 4 bases from J, the gap between germline ends came to 11 bases. Looked up from germline, CDR1 is ENHRY and CDR2 is SYGVKD. CDR3 length equals 13 residues. DNA of the CDR3: TGTGCCATCAGCCCACAAGTCGCAGATACGCAGTATTTT. Translation gives CAISPQVADTQYF.

J is TRBJ1-5 and V is TRBV20-1; tentative D call: TRBD1 (5 bases). Trimming removed 5 bases from V and 5 bases from J, with 16 bases in between. The CDR3 runs 14 residues. The germline V gene encodes CDR1 DFQATT and CDR2 SNEGSKA (reference sequence). CDR3 protein: CSASPGEGDQPQHF. DNA of the CDR3: TGCAGTGCTTCCCCCGGAGAAGGGGATCAGCCCCAGCATTTT.

The chain is built from TRBV5-6 and TRBJ1-5; TRBD1 might be the D (5 bases). Germline CDR1 reads SGHDT; CDR2 reads YYEEEE. Trimming pared 2 bases from V and 3 bases from J, leaving 15 bases between. This CDR3 is built from 16 residues. The CDR3 nucleotides are TGTGCCAGCAGCTTATACGGGGACCGATACAATCAGCCCCAGCATTTT. Translating gives CASSLYGDRYNQPQHF.

This clonotype was seen repeatedly, ten times or more. The V call is TRBV5-1, the J call TRBJ2-5; perhaps TRBD2 as D (5 bases). In germline, CDR1 is SGHRS, CDR2 YFSETQ. The CDR3 loop spans 14 amino acids. Deletions cut 2 bases from V and 3 bases from J, with 11 bases between. In nucleotides, the CDR3 is TGCGCCAGCAGCTTTGATGGGAGTAAAGAGACCCAGTACTTC. Its translation is CASSFDGSKETQYF.

There are many counts of this clonotype. The chain combines TRBV6-5 with TRBJ2-6, with D unclear. The CDR3 is 15 residues long. With 2 bases removed from V and 3 bases from J, the gap between germline ends came to 8 bases. Germline loops: CDR1 MNHEY, CDR2 SVGAGI. This CDR3 is CASSYKGGGANVLTF. The CDR3 nucleotides are TGTGCCAGCAGTTACAAGGGTGGTGGGGCCAACGTCCTGACTTTC.

The gene calls are TRBV21-1 and TRBJ2-6. TRBV21-1 is an annotated pseudogene. The CDR3 is made up of 17 amino acids. CDR3 sequence: CASSKGRRPDGANVLTF. In DNA, the CDR3 is TGTGCCAGCAGCAAAGGCCGCAGGCCGGACGGGGCCAACGTCCTGACTTTC.

There are many counts of this clonotype. The V call is TRBV4-2, the J call TRBJ2-7; D gene ambiguous. CDR1 and CDR2 (germline): LGHNA, YNFKEQ. The germline V and J ends were trimmed by 4 bases and 0 bases, with 22 bases remaining between them. The CDR3 sequence is 18 residues long. The CDR3 nucleotides are TGTGCCAGCAGCCCAGAGGAAGGATCGAGATCCCACTCCTACGAGCAGTACTTC. Its translation: CASSPEEGSRSHSYEQYF.

About this clonotype itself: A much larger clone is a single base away; this may be a read error. This chain connects TRBV7-9 to TRBJ1-2, with D tentatively TRBD1 (5 bases). Trimming left V 1 base short and J 6 bases short, with 15 bases between. CDR1 SEHNR and CDR2 FQNEAQ come from the germline V gene (reference sequence). This CDR3 has 15 amino acids. The CDR3 region is CASSLVGTWRDGYTF. CDR3 nucleotides: TGTGCCAGCAGCTTAGTAGGGACCTGGAGGGATGGCTACACCTTC. The variable domain in full, with the rest retrieved from reference TRBV7-9 and TRBJ1-2, is DTGVSQNPRHKITKRGQNVTFRCDPISEHNRLYWYRQTLGQGPEFLTYFQNEAQLEKSRLLSDRFSAERPKGSFSTLEIQRTEQGDSAMYLCASSLVGTWRDGYTFGSGTRLTVV.

V and J are TRBV11-2 and TRBJ2-3, with 11 bases lining up with TRBD2. The CDR3 totals 18 residues. With V trimmed by 5 bases and J by 4 bases, 14 bases remained unmatched. Germline CDR1 is SGHAT and CDR2 is FQNNGV. As DNA, the CDR3 is TGTGCCAGCAGCCGATCCCACTCGACTAGCGGGAAGGCAGATACGCAGTATTTT. Its translation: CASSRSHSTSGKADTQYF. The full variable domain, rest sourced from reference TRBV11-2 and TRBJ2-3, is EAGVAQSPRYKIIEKRQSVAFWCNPISGHATLYWYQQILGQGPKLLIQFQNNGVVDDSQLPKDRFSAERLKGVDSTLKIQPAKLEDSAVYLCASSRSHSTSGKADTQYFGPGTRLTVL.

For this clonotype: The germline gene is not matched at one end of the junction; a read error may be the cause. The DNA for the CDR3 is TGTGCCAGCAGCTTGGTTGGCAGGGGGCGCGGTGGCTGCACCTTC. It encodes CASSLVGRGRGGCTF. This chain joins TRBV5-6 and TRBJ1-2; 8 nucleotides agree with TRBD1. Germline V gives CDR1 SGHDT, CDR2 YYEEEE. CDR3 length: 15 residues. Looking up the rest from reference TRBV5-6 and TRBJ1-2 gives the full variable domain: DAGVTQSPTHLIKTRGQQVTLRCSPKSGHDTVSWYQQALGQGPQFIFQYYEEEERQRGNFPDRFSGHQFPNYSSELNVNALLLGDSALYLCASSLVGRGRGGCTFGSGTRLTVV.

This clonotype was seen a few times. The chain has TRBV5-5 and TRBJ1-1; D is unresolved. V shed 6 bases and J shed 4 bases, with 13 bases lying between them. The CDR3 is 13 residues long. Germline values: CDR1 SGHKS, CDR2 YYEKEE (reference sequence). The DNA of the CDR3 is TGTGCCAGCACCCTGGACCCGGGCACTGAAGCTTTCTTT. This gives the protein CASTLDPGTEAFF.

This clonotype was detected ten times or more. J is TRBJ2-5 and V is TRBV20-1, with 10 bases aligning to TRBD1. The germline V gene encodes CDR1 DFQATT and CDR2 SNEGSKA (reference sequence). With 4 bases clipped from V and 7 bases from J, the junction kept 9 bases outside the gene matches. This CDR3 is 14 amino acids long. Here the CDR3 reads CSATEGQGGMTQYF. CDR3 nucleotides: TGCAGTGCTACCGAAGGACAGGGGGGTATGACCCAGTACTTC.

As regards this clonotype: At one end the junction does not follow the germline gene, possibly because of a read error. The rearrangement uses TRBV5-1 and TRBJ2-5; the D gene is possibly TRBD1 (6 bases). This CDR3 comprises 15 residues. The germline V gene has CDR1 SGHRS and CDR2 YFSETQ. The CDR3, as DNA: TGCGCCGGCAGCCTAGGGACATCAGGGTGGGAGACCCAGTACTTC. Amino acids: CAGSLGTSGWETQYF.

This clonotype occurred a few times. The chain links TRBV5-1 to TRBJ2-2; TRBD1 matches 8 bases. V shed 5 bases and J 2 bases; nucleotides not matched to a gene: 8. In germline, CDR1 is SGHRS, CDR2 YFSETQ. CDR3 length: 16 amino acids. The CDR3 coding sequence is TGCGCCAGCAGTCATAGGACAGGGAGTAACACCGGGGAGCTGTTTTTT. This gives the protein CASSHRTGSNTGELFF.

Turning to this clonotype: One end of the junction fails to match germline, which may point to a read error. The rearrangement uses TRBV5-4 and TRBJ2-3; perhaps D is TRBD1 or TRBD2 (5 bases each). Looked up from germline, CDR1 is SGHNT and CDR2 is YYREEE (reference sequence). The CDR3 covers 13 residues. CDR3 residues: CASSSSGTGTQYF. The CDR3 DNA sequence: TGTGCCAGCAGCTCCAGCGGCACAGGTACGCAGTATTTT.

This clonotype was seen repeatedly, ten times or more. The chain joins TRBV6-6 to TRBJ1-5, with D possibly being TRBD1 (6 bases). Trimming took off 5 bases at V and 4 bases at J, with 12 bases between the two ends. The CDR3 runs 14 residues. CDR1 is MNHNY and CDR2 is SVGAGI in the germline V gene (reference sequence). The CDR3 bases are TGTGCCAGCAGTAAGGGAGGGGGTAATCAGCCCCAGCATTTT. This translates into CASSKGGGNQPQHF.

This clonotype turned up a few times. The chain links TRBV20-1 to TRBJ2-7, with D tentatively TRBD2 (6 bases). CDR3 size: 16 residues. Germline V CDR1 and CDR2: DFQATT, SNEGSKA (reference sequence). V shed 3 bases and J shed 0 bases, with 18 bases lying between them. CDR3 bases: TGCAGTGCTAGTCTGGCGCGGGACCCCAGCTCCTACGAGCAGTACTTC. Its protein product is CSASLARDPSSYEQYF.

This clonotype was observed many times. This chain connects TRBV7-6 to TRBJ2-7, with D unresolved. The V end lost 0 bases, the J end lost 5 bases, and 8 bases lay between the germline ends. The germline gives CDR1 SGHVS, CDR2 FNYEAQ. The CDR3 consists of 13 residues. The chain's CDR3 is CASSLAASDEQYF. The CDR3 nucleotides are TGTGCCAGCAGCTTAGCCGCCTCGGACGAGCAGTACTTC.

The rearrangement links TRBV5-4 to TRBJ1-1; unclear D gene. CDR1 and CDR2 from the germline V gene are SGHNT and YYREEE (reference sequence). Trimming cost V 0 bases and J 11 bases, with 14 bases left between them. The CDR3 sequence is 13 residues long. DNA of the CDR3: TGTGCCAGCAGCTTGGACCCGACCCTCGAGGCTTTCTTT. Encoded protein: CASSLDPTLEAFF.

In its sample, this clonotype is medium-sized. CDR3 residues: CASSPQWGGSGAYNEQFF. CDR3 in DNA: TGCGCCAGCAGCCCGCAATGGGGCGGGTCTGGCGCCTACAATGAGCAGTTCTTC. The J gene is TRBJ2-1, the V gene TRBV5-1; D possibly matches TRBD1 or TRBD2 (5 bases each). Germline V CDR1 and CDR2: SGHRS, YFSETQ. The CDR3 has 18 amino acids. Between the trimmed V and J ends, which lost 4 bases and 2 bases, there was a span of 22 bases.

This rearrangement joins TRBV6-1 to TRBJ1-5; a possible D gene is TRBD1 (5 bases). The germline V and J ends were trimmed by 8 bases and 0 bases, with 11 bases remaining between them. The CDR3 contains 14 residues. From germline, CDR1 is MNHNS and CDR2 SASEGT. The CDR3 bases are TGTGCCAGCGCCTTACAGGTTAGCAATCAGCCCCAGCATTTT. As protein: CASALQVSNQPQHF.